The 9 T cell receptor beta chains listed next were all sequenced from one sample in a study of cytomegalovirus exposure and HLA in healthy donors. This PCR relied on a set of 60 Vbeta primers and 13 Jbeta primers. Sequencing used immunoSEQ multiplex PCR; TCRdb keeps in-frame clones, though not all of them. The sample table includes some 110,000 clones. Material for sequencing was PBMCs. Every receptor here comes from a man aged 35-49 years in good health and CMV-seronegative.

The chain couples TRBV5-1 to TRBJ2-1; 11 bases match TRBD2. The CDR3 extends over 14 amino acids. The germline V gene has CDR1 SGHRS and CDR2 YFSETQ. V dropped 4 bases and J dropped 9; count of bases not matched to a gene: 6. CDR3 DNA sequence: TGCGCCAGCAGCCGAACAGGGACTAGCGGTGAGCAGTTCTTC. This codes for CASSRTGTSGEQFF.

V gene TRBV30 combines with J gene TRBJ1-2, with TRBD1 as a possible D gene (6 bases). CDR3 length: 16 amino acids. Germline assignment: CDR1 GTSNPN and CDR2 SVGIG (reference sequence). The V end lost 3 bases, the J end lost 4 bases, and 21 bases lay between the germline ends. CDR3 DNA: TGTGCCTGGAGGCTTAAGGGGGGGCACCGAGGCTATGGCTACACCTTC. This gives the protein CAWRLKGGHRGYGYTF.

The chain employs TRBV11-3 and TRBJ1-4; D uncertain. CDR1 and CDR2 from the germline V gene are SGHNT and YENEEA. V was pared by 5 bases and J by 3 bases, with 13 bases between. The CDR3 covers 15 residues. CDR3 in DNA: TGTGCCAGCAGCCCCTTCGCGGGGTCTAATGAAAAACTGTTTTTT. Protein: CASSPFAGSNEKLFF.

V is TRBV19 and J is TRBJ2-2; 7 bases fit TRBD1. The CDR3 contains 16 residues. The trim removed 5 bases at V and 2 bases at J, leaving 8 bases unmatched. The V gene's germline CDR1 is LNHDA and CDR2 SQIVND (reference sequence). The CDR3 nucleotides read TGTGCCAGTAGTTCTCCCCGGGACAGAAACACCGGGGAGCTGTTTTTT. It translates to CASSSPRDRNTGELFF. The variable domain in full, completed from reference TRBV19 and TRBJ2-2, reads DGGITQSPKYLFRKEGQNVTLSCEQNLNHDAMYWYRQDPGQGLRLIYYSQIVNDFQKGDIAEGYSVSREKKESFPLTVTSAQKNPTAFYLCASSSPRDRNTGELFFGEGSRLTVL.

This chain connects TRBV13 to TRBJ2-5, with 7 bases lining up with TRBD1. V gave up 5 bases and J gave up 11 bases; unmatched junction bases: 11. CDR1 is PRHDT and CDR2 is FYEKMQ in the germline V gene (reference sequence). The CDR3 has 13 residues. CDR3 DNA sequence: TGTGCCAGCAGCCCCAGGGGGAGAATAGAGCAGTACTTC. Amino acids: CASSPRGRIEQYF.

The rearrangement joins TRBV7-8 to TRBJ2-7; no reliable D call. CDR3 size: 12 residues. Germline lookup yields CDR1 SGHVS and CDR2 FQNEAQ. Trimming left V 5 bases short and J 4 bases short, with 9 bases between. The DNA for the CDR3 is TGTGCCAGCAGCCGAGGAGAATACGAGCAGTACTTC. Its translation is CASSRGEYEQYF.

The rearrangement joins TRBV5-1 to TRBJ2-3; the D gene is possibly TRBD2 (5 bases). The CDR3 covers 17 residues. V shed 4 bases and J shed 2 bases, with 20 bases lying between them. Germline loops: CDR1 SGHRS, CDR2 YFSETQ. CDR3 residues: CASSPPVVARATDTQYF. The DNA for the CDR3 is TGCGCCAGCAGCCCCCCAGTGGTAGCGAGAGCCACAGATACGCAGTATTTT.

V and J are TRBV7-2 and TRBJ1-1, with 7 positions matching TRBD1. CDR1 is SGHTA and CDR2 is FQGNSA in the germline V gene. The CDR3 contains 13 residues. The V segment lost 5 bases and the J segment 4 bases; nucleotides outside the gene matches: 4. The CDR3, as DNA: TGTGCCAGCAGCCCGTACAGGGGCACTGAAGCTTTCTTT. Its translation: CASSPYRGTEAFF.

The chain links TRBV21-1 to TRBJ2-7; TRBD2, the D gene given by the table, was not confirmed from the DNA. TRBV21-1 is classified as a pseudogene. The CDR3 has 15 amino acids. CDR3 DNA sequence: TGTGCCAGCAGCAAAAGGGCCAGCGGCTCCTACGAGCAGTACTTC. This sequence encodes CASSKRASGSYEQYF.